Following are 18 T cell receptor beta chains from one sample sequenced in a study of cytomegalovirus exposure and HLA in healthy donors. PCR was performed using 60 Vbeta and 13 Jbeta primers. Libraries were prepared by immunoSEQ multiplex PCR; TCRdb keeps only in-frame clonotypes and omits some of them. The sample has fewer than 150,000 clones, more than 70% seen once. The specimen sequenced was PBMCs. The receptors were gathered from a woman aged 45-65 years in good health and CMV-seronegative.

In nucleotides, the CDR3 is TGTGCCAGCAGCGCCCCAACCGGGAGCTATGGCTACACCTTC. Its protein is CASSAPTGSYGYTF. The gene calls are TRBV9 and TRBJ1-2; D remains ambiguous. The V gene lost 3 bases and the J gene lost 4 bases, with 13 bases spanning the gap. In germline, CDR1 is SGDLS, CDR2 YYNGEE. The length of the CDR3 is 14 residues.

V gene TRBV6-4 combines with J gene TRBJ2-1; 10 bases match TRBD2. The V segment lost 6 bases and the J segment 7 bases; nucleotides outside the gene matches: 6. There are 14 residues in the CDR3. The germline CDR1 and CDR2 sequences are MRHNA and SNTAGT. CDR3 loop: CASSVAGGQNEQFF. CDR3 coding DNA: TGTGCCAGCAGCGTAGCGGGGGGCCAAAATGAGCAGTTCTTC.

The chain joins TRBV7-9 to TRBJ2-7, with D maybe TRBD1 (5 bases). CDR3 size: 15 residues. The V end lost 3 bases, the J end lost 7 bases, and 19 bases lay between the germline ends. CDR1 and CDR2 from the germline V gene are SEHNR and FQNEAQ (reference sequence). The CDR3 coding sequence is TGTGCCAGCAGCTTTTTCCAGGGTGGGTTTGAAGAGCAGTACTTC. It translates to CASSFFQGGFEEQYF. The full variable domain, rest sourced from reference TRBV7-9 and TRBJ2-7, is DTGVSQNPRHKITKRGQNVTFRCDPISEHNRLYWYRQTLGQGPEFLTYFQNEAQLEKSRLLSDRFSAERPKGSFSTLEIQRTEQGDSAMYLCASSFFQGGFEEQYFGPGTRLTVT.

This chain joins TRBV7-2 and TRBJ2-3; 12 bases are shared with TRBD1. This CDR3 spans 16 amino acids. The J segment lost 4 bases and the V segment lost 5 bases, leaving 7 bases of the junction unmatched. The germline gives CDR1 SGHTA, CDR2 FQGNSA. CDR3 nucleotide sequence: TGTGCCAGCAGCCCGGTTGGGACAGGGGGCCCAGATACGCAGTATTTT. Encoded protein: CASSPVGTGGPDTQYF.

This chain connects TRBV7-8 to TRBJ2-5; 11 nucleotides line up with TRBD2. Losses at the gene ends were 1 base for V and 5 bases for J; bases not matched to a gene: 0. Germline V CDR1 and CDR2: SGHVS, FQNEAQ. The CDR3 has 14 residues. The chain's CDR3 is CASSLGLAGETQYF. In DNA form, the CDR3 reads TGTGCCAGCAGCTTAGGACTAGCGGGGGAGACCCAGTACTTC.

This clone was detected once. The rearrangement links TRBV11-2 to TRBJ2-7, with D possibly TRBD1 on 5 matching bases. Trimming left V 0 bases short and J 5 bases short, with 8 bases between. Germline lookup yields CDR1 SGHAT and CDR2 FQNNGV. The CDR3 totals 13 residues. CDR3 sequence reads: CASSLDRGNEQYF. The CDR3 bases are TGTGCCAGCAGCTTAGATAGGGGTAACGAGCAGTACTTC.

The chain is built from TRBV6-1 and TRBJ1-6, with 7 bases matching TRBD1. The trim removed 8 bases at V and 7 bases at J, leaving 8 bases unmatched. The CDR3 extends over 14 amino acids. CDR1 and CDR2 (germline): MNHNS, SASEGT. The chain's CDR3 is CASSLGTVNSPLHF. CDR3 sequence (DNA): TGTGCCAGCTCCCTCGGGACAGTGAATTCACCCCTCCACTTT.

The CDR3 loop reads CASRPGPNTEAFF. CDR3 nucleotide sequence: TGTGCCAGCAGGCCAGGGCCGAACACTGAAGCTTTCTTT. The rearrangement joins TRBV7-9 to TRBJ1-1; D might be TRBD1 (5 bases). Trimming stripped 6 bases from V and 1 base from J, with 9 bases between. Looked up from germline, CDR1 is SEHNR and CDR2 is FQNEAQ (reference sequence). The CDR3 contains 13 residues. The full variable domain, its missing parts supplied by reference TRBV7-9 and TRBJ1-1, is DTGVSQNPRHKITKRGQNVTFRCDPISEHNRLYWYRQTLGQGPEFLTYFQNEAQLEKSRLLSDRFSAERPKGSFSTLEIQRTEQGDSAMYLCASRPGPNTEAFFGQGTRLTVV.

The CDR3 region is CASEGARGTQYF. The CDR3 DNA reads as TGTGCCAGTGAGGGGGCGCGAGGGACCCAGTACTTC. The V call is TRBV2, the J call TRBJ2-5; TRBD1 matches at 7 bases. Losses at the gene ends were 9 bases for V and 7 bases for J; bases not matched to a gene: 8. The CDR3 sequence is 12 residues long. Germline assignment: CDR1 SNHLY and CDR2 FYNNEI.

This clone was detected only a few times. The chain links TRBV7-9 to TRBJ1-1; possibly TRBD1 for D (6 bases). This CDR3 contains 13 residues. V was trimmed by 5 bases and J by 7 bases, leaving 14 bases between them. CDR1 SEHNR and CDR2 FQNEAQ come from the germline V gene (reference sequence). In DNA form, the CDR3 reads TGTGCCAGCAGCGAGACAGGTCCGGTTGAAGCTTTCTTT. It translates to CASSETGPVEAFF.

The chain has TRBV19 and TRBJ1-5; 7 nucleotides match TRBD1. After removal of 10 bases from V and 7 bases from J, the junction contained 10 bases not matched to a gene. The germline V gene has CDR1 LNHDA and CDR2 SQIVND (reference sequence). This CDR3 region has 13 residues. In DNA, the CDR3 is TGTGCCACCAGAGCAGGGGGGAGGCAGCCCCAGCATTTT. The encoded protein is CATRAGGRQPQHF.

J is TRBJ1-2 and V is TRBV10-3, with 12 bases matching TRBD1. This CDR3 is built from 14 residues. Germline assignment: CDR1 ENHRY and CDR2 SYGVKD. Trimming took 6 bases from V and 7 from J; bases not matched to a gene: 6. CDR3 DNA sequence: TGTGCCATCAGGACCGGGACAGGGGGCGCTGGCTACACCTTC. Translation: CAIRTGTGGAGYTF.

The CDR3 is CASRGTGLNEQYF. In nucleotides, the CDR3 is TGTGCCAGCCGCGGGACAGGGCTCAACGAGCAGTACTTC. The V call is TRBV2, the J call TRBJ2-7; TRBD1 aligns across 9 bases. V dropped 8 bases and J dropped 5; count of bases not matched to a gene: 7. CDR3 length: 13 residues. Germline-derived CDR1 and CDR2 are SNHLY and FYNNEI.

The chain's CDR3 is CASARDSYEQYF. In DNA form, the CDR3 reads TGTGCCTCAGCCCGGGACTCCTACGAGCAGTACTTC. This chain uses TRBV10-3 with TRBJ2-7; the D gene is possibly TRBD2 (5 bases). The V and J ends lost 11 bases and 0 bases respectively, with 11 bases between them. Germline V gene lookup returns CDR1 ENHRY and CDR2 SYGVKD. This CDR3 has 12 residues.

V gene TRBV5-1 combines with J gene TRBJ1-5, with TRBD1 matching over 7 bases. The germline V gene encodes CDR1 SGHRS and CDR2 YFSETQ. V was clipped by 0 bases and J by 4 bases; unmatched bases: 4. This CDR3 has 15 residues. CDR3 DNA: TGCGCCAGCAGCTTGGGGACAGGCCTAAATCAGCCCCAGCATTTT. This translates into CASSLGTGLNQPQHF.

The V and J genes are TRBV5-1 and TRBJ2-1; no definite D call. The germline gives CDR1 SGHRS, CDR2 YFSETQ. Trimming pared 0 bases from V and 3 bases from J, leaving 4 bases between. This CDR3 spans 13 amino acids. For the CDR3, the DNA is TGCGCCAGCAGCTTGGACAGCTACAATGAGCAGTTCTTC. The encoded protein is CASSLDSYNEQFF.

This clone was seen a few times. The gene calls are TRBV6-1 and TRBJ2-7; 10 bases align to TRBD1. In germline, CDR1 is MNHNS, CDR2 SASEGT. Losses at the gene ends were 6 bases for V and 3 bases for J; bases not matched to a gene: 5. CDR3 size: 14 residues. CDR3 nucleotide sequence: TGTGCCAGCAGGTACCGGGACAGGGGCTACGAGCAGTACTTC. It is translated as CASRYRDRGYEQYF.

V usage is TRBV15 and J usage is TRBJ2-3; D possibly corresponds to TRBD2 (6 bases). The CDR3 has 12 amino acids. Trimming took off 9 bases at V and 8 bases at J, with 15 bases between the two ends. Germline loops: CDR1 LNHNV, CDR2 YYDKDF (reference sequence). CDR3 coding DNA: TGTGCCACGGGTGCGGGGAGAGGTACGCAGTATTTT. Protein: CATGAGRGTQYF.